This TCR beta chain was identified during a study of cytomegalovirus exposure and HLA in healthy donors. Study-level points and caveats: What TCR beta sequences reportedly achieved was accurate prediction of HLA-A and HLA-B alleles in most subjects.

With respect to this clone: The target antigen is unknown.

The primer mix had 60 Vbeta and 13 Jbeta primers. The protocol was immunoSEQ multiplex PCR, while the TCRdb copy is restricted to in-frame clones and leaves out a portion. Listed are over 150,000 clones; about 0.74% falls within the top ten. The ends were cut back, 6 bases at V and 2 bases at J, with 12 bases in the middle. The CDR3 has 14 residues. The germline CDR1 and CDR2 sequences are MNHNS and SASEGT. The TCR was taken from a boy aged 5-17 years in good health and CMV-seronegative. The sequenced sample consisted of PBMCs. The gene calls are TRBV6-1 and TRBJ2-3; D unresolved. In DNA form, the CDR3 reads TGTGCCAGCAGGGTCCCGACTCCCACAGATACGCAGTATTTT. It codes for CASRVPTPTDTQYF.